The 25 T cell receptor beta chains listed next were all sequenced from one sample in a study of OX40 agonist ivuxolimab in advanced cancers. Using immunoSEQ multiplex PCR, the repertoire was profiled, and TCRdb retains in-frame clones only, with some absent. The sample includes fewer than 90,000 clones, 85% of them seen just once. Sequencing used CD4+ or CD8+ T cells sorted from blood, obtained in a trial of the OX40 agonist ivuxolimab. All receptors come from an adult with an advanced solid tumor such as melanoma, head and neck, liver or kidney cancer.

The chain employs TRBV7-6 and TRBJ2-7, with D perhaps matching TRBD1 or TRBD2 (6 bases each). The CDR3 consists of 14 residues. V shed 4 bases and J shed 7 bases, with 17 bases lying between them. The germline V gene has CDR1 SGHVS and CDR2 FNYEAQ. The CDR3 sequence: CASSSDSSGGEQYF. The CDR3 nucleotides read TGTGCCAGCAGCTCGGACAGCTCCGGGGGTGAGCAGTACTTC.

This clone was seen only a few times. V usage is TRBV4-2 and J usage is TRBJ2-7; 14 nucleotides line up with TRBD2. Germline trimming cut 4 bases from V and 9 bases from J; bases unmatched to any gene: 8. This CDR3 is built from 15 residues. Germline V gives CDR1 LGHNA, CDR2 YNFKEQ. DNA of the CDR3: TGTGCCAGCAGCCCTGGGACTAGCGGGAGAAAGGTGCAGTACTTC. Amino acid sequence: CASSPGTSGRKVQYF.

J is TRBJ1-1 and V is TRBV7-3; D not certain. CDR1 is SGHTA, CDR2 FQGTGA, per germline. Trimming shortened V by 5 bases and J by 0 bases, and 7 bases separated the two germline ends. The CDR3 sequence is 13 residues long. CDR3 DNA: TGTGCCAGCAGCAGGGATATGAACACTGAAGCTTTCTTT. It translates to CASSRDMNTEAFF.

The CDR3 loop reads CASSLNRRTQYF. CDR3 nucleotide sequence: TGTGCCAGCAGCTTGAACCGACGGACCCAGTACTTC. This chain uses TRBV5-8 with TRBJ2-5; D unclear. The germline V gene has CDR1 SGHTS and CDR2 YDEGEE. The CDR3 is 12 residues long. V lost 1 base and J lost 7, with 8 bases in between.

V and J are TRBV19 and TRBJ2-3; no definite D call. V was pared by 6 bases and J by 1 base, with 14 bases between. CDR3 length: 15 residues. Germline V gives CDR1 LNHDA, CDR2 SQIVND (reference sequence). The CDR3 loop is CASSRLDGGTDTQYF. CDR3 nucleotide sequence: TGTGCCAGTAGCCGGCTAGATGGTGGCACAGATACGCAGTATTTT.

The chain's CDR3 is CASSQDAGGGNSPLHF. The CDR3 region has the DNA TGTGCCAGCAGCCAAGATGCTGGGGGGGGGAATTCACCCCTCCACTTT. This chain connects TRBV4-2 to TRBJ1-6; possible D gene TRBD1, 5 bases. This CDR3 comprises 16 residues. V lost 0 bases and J 7 bases, leaving 13 bases between the germline ends. Germline V gene lookup returns CDR1 LGHNA and CDR2 YNFKEQ.

The V and J genes are TRBV6-5 and TRBJ1-1; D gene ambiguous. This CDR3 comprises 14 residues. CDR1 and CDR2 from the germline V gene are MNHEY and SVGAGI. V was pared by 6 bases and J by 0 bases, with 11 bases between. The CDR3 DNA reads as TGTGCCAGCAGAGCTAGATCCCTGAACACTGAAGCTTTCTTT. Its translation: CASRARSLNTEAFF.

The chain is built from TRBV18 and TRBJ2-1, with a tentative D call TRBD1 (6 bases). Per the germline V gene, CDR1 is KGHSH and CDR2 is LQKENI. Trimming cost V 3 bases and J 5 bases, with 8 bases left between them. This CDR3 contains 13 residues. CDR3: CASSPRTDNEQFF. DNA of the CDR3: TGTGCCAGCTCACCGAGGACAGACAATGAGCAGTTCTTC.

This sequence joins TRBV9 and TRBJ1-4; D unclear. Trimming removed 4 bases at V and 4 bases at J, with 11 bases between. The CDR3 extends over 14 amino acids. The germline V gene has CDR1 SGDLS and CDR2 YYNGEE. The CDR3 sequence is CASSPRILNEKLFF. The CDR3 DNA follows: TGTGCCAGCAGCCCACGGATACTTAATGAAAAACTGTTTTTT.

V is TRBV7-9 and J is TRBJ1-6; possibly TRBD1 for D (6 bases). The CDR3 runs 16 residues. Germline CDR1 reads SEHNR; CDR2 reads FQNEAQ (reference sequence). V was cut by 0 bases and J by 6 bases, with 12 bases left in between. The CDR3 DNA is TGTGCCAGCAGCTTAGCATCCCCCAGGGGTAATTCACCCCTCCACTTT. This sequence encodes CASSLASPRGNSPLHF. Supplemented by reference TRBV7-9 and TRBJ1-6, the full variable domain reads DTGVSQNPRHKITKRGQNVTFRCDPISEHNRLYWYRQTLGQGPEFLTYFQNEAQLEKSRLLSDRFSAERPKGSFSTLEIQRTEQGDSAMYLCASSLASPRGNSPLHFGNGTRLTVT.

The CDR3 bases are TGTGCCAGCAGTTACTCGTCGGGAGGGTCAGGTTACGAGCAGTACTTC. Its translation is CASSYSSGGSGYEQYF. This chain joins TRBV6-5 and TRBJ2-7; 8 nucleotides agree with TRBD2. From germline, CDR1 is MNHEY and CDR2 SVGAGI. V lost 0 bases, J lost 4 bases, and 8 bases stayed unmatched. The CDR3 runs to 16 residues.

This clone was recorded only once. The V call is TRBV4-1, the J call TRBJ2-1, with 10 bases aligning to TRBD2. Per germline, CDR1 MGHRA and CDR2 YSYEKL. The CDR3 totals 18 residues. Trimming removed 3 bases from V and 3 bases from J; junction bases left unmatched: 11. DNA of the CDR3: TGCGCCAGCAGCCAGGGCGTTTTAGCGGGAGGAGACTACAATGAGCAGTTCTTC. This translates into CASSQGVLAGGDYNEQFF.

The chain joins TRBV5-4 to TRBJ1-1, with D uncertain. This CDR3 contains 13 residues. Deletions cut 0 bases from V and 13 bases from J, with 16 bases between. Germline V lookup: CDR1 SGHNT, CDR2 YYREEE (reference sequence). The DNA for the CDR3 is TGTGCCAGCAGCTTGGGAGGGCTGGCTACTGATTTCTTT. Translation: CASSLGGLATDFF. The variable domain in full, completed from reference TRBV5-4 and TRBJ1-1, reads ETGVTQSPTHLIKTRGQQVTLRCSSQSGHNTVSWYQQALGQGPQFIFQYYREEENGRGNFPPRFSGLQFPNYSSELNVNALELDDSALYLCASSLGGLATDFFGQGTRLTVV.

The chain joins TRBV2 to TRBJ1-4; D possibly corresponds to TRBD1 (5 bases). V was pared by 0 bases and J by 6 bases, with 17 bases between. From germline, CDR1 is SNHLY and CDR2 FYNNEI. This CDR3 has 17 amino acids. In DNA form, the CDR3 reads TGTGCCAGCAGTGAAGCTGGGACGGCGACGGTACATGAAAAACTGTTTTTT. It translates to CASSEAGTATVHEKLFF.

The chain combines TRBV7-2 with TRBJ1-1; TRBD1 agrees at 8 bases. The V and J ends lost 6 bases and 4 bases, in that order; junction bases with no gene match: 7. Germline V gene lookup returns CDR1 SGHTA and CDR2 FQGNSA. The CDR3 is made up of 14 amino acids. The CDR3 sequence: CASRLQGAITEAFF. The CDR3 coding sequence is TGTGCCAGCAGGCTCCAGGGGGCCATCACTGAAGCTTTCTTT.

The rearrangement joins TRBV7-3 to TRBJ2-5; D might be TRBD2 (5 bases). Germline V CDR1 and CDR2: SGHTA, FQGTGA. With 5 bases removed from V and 5 bases from J, the gap between germline ends came to 12 bases. CDR3 length equals 13 residues. The DNA for the CDR3 is TGTGCCAGCAGCCGTGGAGTAGCGGAGACCCAGTACTTC. This sequence encodes CASSRGVAETQYF.

The genes are TRBV11-3 and TRBJ1-1; possibly TRBD1 for D (5 bases). The CDR3 is 14 residues long. V was clipped by 5 bases and J by 1 base, with 11 bases between them. Germline CDR1 and CDR2: SGHNT and YENEEA. The CDR3 protein is CASSPGGANTEAFF. For the CDR3, the DNA is TGTGCCAGCAGCCCCGGCGGGGCGAACACTGAAGCTTTCTTT.

The rearrangement uses TRBV6-1 and TRBJ2-5, with a weak D call TRBD1 (5 bases). Trimming removed 6 bases from V and 5 bases from J, with 19 bases in between. The CDR3 sequence is 15 residues long. Germline values: CDR1 MNHNS, CDR2 SASEGT. The CDR3 here is CASRTGRNPVETQYF. CDR3 bases: TGTGCCAGCAGAACAGGACGGAACCCCGTTGAGACCCAGTACTTC.

The chain couples TRBV6-5 to TRBJ1-2; D perhaps matches TRBD1 (5 bases). The CDR3 runs to 14 residues. CDR1 is MNHEY, CDR2 SVGAGI, per germline. V was shortened by 4 bases and J by 3 bases, with 12 bases between the two germline ends. The CDR3 loop reads CASSWTRADYGYTF. CDR3 sequence (DNA): TGTGCCAGCAGTTGGACCAGGGCTGACTATGGCTACACCTTC.

The chain joins TRBV6-5 to TRBJ2-7, with D possibly called TRBD1 or TRBD2 (5 bases each). Trimming pared 8 bases from V and 3 bases from J, leaving 14 bases between. CDR1 is MNHEY, CDR2 SVGAGI, per germline. The CDR3 is 13 residues long. CDR3 amino acids: CASARGTDYEQYF. The CDR3 nucleotides read TGTGCCAGCGCCAGAGGGACGGACTACGAGCAGTACTTC.

V usage is TRBV7-9 and J usage is TRBJ1-2; 7 bases align to TRBD1. The J segment lost 4 bases and the V segment lost 5 bases, leaving 4 bases of the junction unmatched. The germline CDR1 and CDR2 sequences are SEHNR and FQNEAQ (reference sequence). The CDR3 length is 13 residues. The CDR3 loop is CASSPQGGYGYTF. The CDR3 nucleotides read TGTGCCAGCAGCCCTCAGGGGGGCTATGGCTACACCTTC.

This rearrangement joins TRBV7-8 to TRBJ2-1, with 7 bases matching TRBD2. The CDR3 has 14 residues. CDR1 and CDR2 from the germline V gene are SGHVS and FQNEAQ. J gave up 4 bases and V 0 bases, and 0 bases lay outside the gene matches. The CDR3 loop is CASSLAGGYNEQFF. CDR3 sequence (DNA): TGTGCCAGCAGCTTAGCGGGAGGGTACAATGAGCAGTTCTTC.

The chain recombines TRBV9 with TRBJ2-7, with D possibly TRBD2 on 7 matching bases. V lost 4 bases and J 4 bases, leaving 12 bases between the germline ends. CDR3 length equals 13 residues. Germline lookup yields CDR1 SGDLS and CDR2 YYNGEE. CDR3 coding DNA: TGTGCCAGCAGCATTGGGGGGGCATACGAGCAGTACTTC. Its protein is CASSIGGAYEQYF. The variable domain in full, completed from reference TRBV9 and TRBJ2-7, reads DSGVTQTPKHLITATGQRVTLRCSPRSGDLSVYWYQQSLDQGLQFLIQYYNGEERAKGNILERFSAQQFPDLHSELNLSSLELGDSALYFCASSIGGAYEQYFGPGTRLTVT.

The table lists this clone with a count of one. The CDR3 region is CASSPLRASGSTDTQYF. In nucleotides, the CDR3 is TGTGCCAGCTCACCGCTAAGGGCTAGCGGTAGCACAGATACGCAGTATTTT. The genes are TRBV18 and TRBJ2-3; TRBD2 matches 7 bases. The CDR3 covers 17 residues. V was pared by 3 bases and J by 0 bases, with 9 bases of the junction left unmatched. The germline V gene encodes CDR1 KGHSH and CDR2 LQKENI.

The V and J genes are TRBV4-1 and TRBJ1-6; D may be TRBD1 (6 bases). The V end was cut by 2 bases, the J end by 8 bases, with 13 bases between. CDR3 length: 15 amino acids. Germline V gene data show CDR1 as MGHRA and CDR2 as YSYEKL. CDR3 in DNA: TGCGCCAGCAGCCAACTAGACAGGCTTGATTCACCCCTCCACTTT. Translated: CASSQLDRLDSPLHF.